These T cell receptor beta chains were read from a single sample in a study of blood T cell repertoires in COVID-19. The protocol was immunoSEQ multiplex PCR, while the TCRdb copy is restricted to in-frame clones and leaves out a portion. The sample shows roughly 250,000 clones, roughly 82% of them seen only once. The source material was peripheral blood. These receptors all stem from a woman of 80 years or more with active or convalescent COVID-19. CDR3s include the opening cysteine and the closing phenylalanine or tryptophan. Each record gives: V gene, J gene, CDR3 length, D gene, clone size, CDR3 protein, CDR3 DNA. A D gene is named only where the DNA matches it firmly. Only part of the rows carry a size: once, few, many, or a class if the clone is expanded.

>TRBV3-1/TRBV3-2|TRBJ1-2|14|-|-
CASSQTPTGSGYTF
TGTGCCAGCAGCCAAACGCCCACAGGCTCTGGCTACACCTTC
>TRBV28|TRBJ1-6|14|TRBD1|once
CATVPGQGNSPLHF
TGTGCCACGGTCCCAGGACAGGGGAATTCACCCCTCCACTTT
>TRBV7-9|TRBJ1-1|18|TRBD1|-
CASETSLGTGGAKVEAFF
TGTGCCAGCGAAACGTCCCTGGGGACAGGGGGCGCGAAAGTTGAAGCTTTCTTT
>TRBV6-5|TRBJ1-2|14|TRBD1|few
CASAGDRAFYGYTF
TGTGCCAGCGCCGGGGACAGGGCCTTCTATGGCTACACCTTC
>TRBV19|TRBJ2-2|17|TRBD2|-
CASSIGLAGNGGGELFF
TGTGCCAGTAGTATCGGACTAGCGGGAAACGGCGGCGGGGAGCTGTTTTTT
>TRBV30|TRBJ1-5|13|-|-
CAWTRQTNQPQHF
TGTGCCTGGACTCGACAGACTAATCAGCCCCAGCATTTT
>TRBV18|TRBJ2-1|16|-|-
CASSPFYTTDYNEQFF
TGTGCCAGCTCACCATTTTACACCACCGATTACAATGAGCAGTTCTTC
>TRBV4-2|TRBJ2-3|14|-|-
CASSQDGRTDTQYF
TGTGCCAGCAGCCAAGATGGGAGAACAGATACGCAGTATTTT
>TRBV5-8|TRBJ1-1|12|TRBD1|-
CASGRGSTEAFF
TGTGCCAGCGGCAGGGGGAGCACTGAAGCTTTCTTT
>TRBV5-6|TRBJ2-5|15|TRBD2|-
CASNPLAGGLGTQYF
TGTGCCAGCAACCCACTAGCGGGGGGCCTTGGGACCCAGTACTTC
>TRBV6-1|TRBJ1-6|14|-|few
CASSDFVRDSPLHF
TGTGCCAGCAGTGATTTTGTGAGGGATTCACCCCTCCACTTT
>TRBV13|TRBJ1-2|12|-|-
CASSSFNYGYTF
TGTGCCAGCAGCTCGTTTAACTATGGCTACACCTTC
>TRBV5-1|TRBJ2-3|16|TRBD2|-
CASSTGLAGSTDTQYF
TGCGCCAGCAGCACCGGACTAGCGGGAAGCACAGATACGCAGTATTTT
>TRBV3-1/TRBV3-2|TRBJ1-1|15|-|-
CASTHSGTPNTEAFF
TGTGCCAGCACACACTCCGGGACACCCAACACTGAAGCTTTCTTT
>TRBV28|TRBJ1-6|18|TRBD1|once
CASSLGRQGVSYNSPLHF
TGTGCCAGCAGTTTAGGTCGACAGGGAGTCTCCTATAATTCACCCCTCCACTTT
>TRBV3-1/TRBV3-2|TRBJ1-1|13|-|-
CASKLRGNTEAFF
TGTGCCAGCAAGCTTCGGGGTAACACTGAAGCTTTCTTT
>TRBV5-1|TRBJ1-1|13|-|-
CASSRGMNTEAFF
TGCGCCAGCAGTAGGGGCATGAACACTGAAGCTTTCTTT
>TRBV9|TRBJ1-4|15|-|-
CASSPRTNSYEKLFF
TGTGCCAGCAGCCCACGGACAAATTCTTATGAAAAACTGTTTTTT
>TRBV3-1/TRBV3-2|TRBJ1-1|12|-|-
CASSPPGMGAFF
TGTGCCAGCAGCCCCCCGGGAATGGGAGCTTTCTTT
>TRBV5-6|TRBJ1-1|13|-|-
CACHPRGSTEAFF
TGTGCCTGCCACCCCAGGGGTAGTACTGAAGCTTTCTTT
>TRBV5-1|TRBJ1-1|14|-|-
CASSQTGTNTEAFF
TGCGCCAGCAGCCAAACAGGGACGAACACTGAAGCTTTCTTT
>TRBV5-5|TRBJ2-7|17|TRBD1|-
CASSFAGGYAASYEQYF
TGTGCCAGCAGCTTCGCAGGGGGCTATGCCGCCTCCTACGAGCAGTACTTC
>TRBV3-1/TRBV3-2|TRBJ1-2|14|TRBD1|-
CASSQGGQGLGYTF
TGTGCCAGCAGCCAAGGAGGACAGGGGCTCGGCTACACCTTC
>TRBV3-1/TRBV3-2|TRBJ1-2|13|-|-
CASSQVSLGGYTF
TGTGCCAGCAGCCAAGTCTCGCTAGGTGGCTACACCTTC
>TRBV7-9|TRBJ2-4|14|-|-
CASSFRGAKNIQYF
TGTGCCAGCAGCTTTAGGGGAGCCAAAAACATTCAGTACTTC
>TRBV28|TRBJ2-7|16|TRBD1|once
CASSFFPRDRSYEQYF
TGTGCCAGCAGTTTTTTCCCGAGGGACAGATCCTACGAGCAGTACTTC
>TRBV11-2|TRBJ2-1|12|-|once
CASSLVGHEQFF
TGTGCCAGCAGCTTAGTGGGGCATGAGCAGTTCTTC
>TRBV6-4|TRBJ1-2|13|TRBD1|-
CASSEQGAGGYTF
TGTGCCAGCAGTGAACAGGGGGCTGGTGGCTACACCTTC
>TRBV28|TRBJ1-2|12|-|few
CATGDEVEGYTF
TGTGCCACAGGGGACGAGGTGGAGGGCTACACCTTC
>TRBV30|TRBJ1-6|12|-|-
CAWRRGNSPLHF
TGTGCCTGGAGGCGGGGGAATTCACCCCTCCACTTT
>TRBV5-5|TRBJ1-2|15|TRBD1|-
CASSLSGTGTYGYTF
TGTGCCAGCAGCTTGTCCGGGACAGGGACCTATGGCTACACCTTC
>TRBV10-2|TRBJ2-3|13|TRBD2|-
CASSGTITDTQYF
TGCGCCAGCAGCGGGACTATCACAGATACGCAGTATTTT
>TRBV30|TRBJ2-7|13|TRBD1|-
CAWTGGSEYEQYF
TGTGCCTGGACAGGGGGCAGTGAGTACGAGCAGTACTTC
>TRBV2|TRBJ2-3|15|-|-
CASSEFPSRADTQYF
TGTGCCAGCAGTGAATTTCCCTCCCGGGCAGATACGCAGTATTTT
>TRBV24-1|TRBJ2-2|17|TRBD1|-
CATSDLDRGWAPGELFF
TGTGCCACCAGTGACCTGGACAGGGGTTGGGCCCCCGGGGAGCTGTTTTTT
>TRBV28|TRBJ1-1|14|TRBD1|-
CASSDRVLNTEAFF
TGTGCCAGCAGTGACAGGGTACTGAACACTGAAGCTTTCTTT
>TRBV6-5|TRBJ1-5|16|TRBD1|-
CASSSGRQGVNQPQHF
TGTGCCAGCAGTTCAGGTAGACAGGGAGTAAATCAGCCCCAGCATTTT
>TRBV29-1|TRBJ2-3|12|TRBD1|-
CSVSTGVDTQYF
TGCAGCGTTTCCACAGGGGTAGATACGCAGTATTTT
>TRBV5-1|TRBJ1-6|17|TRBD1|few
CASSRGGQGSYNSPLHF
TGCGCCAGCAGCCGGGGCGGACAGGGCTCCTATAATTCACCCCTCCACTTT
>TRBV6-5|TRBJ1-3|11|-|few
CASTGGNTIYF
TGTGCCAGCACCGGTGGAAACACCATATATTTT
>TRBV29-1|TRBJ2-3|15|TRBD2|-
CSVARTSGRTDTQYF
TGCAGCGTCGCCAGGACTAGCGGGCGGACAGATACGCAGTATTTT
>TRBV10-3|TRBJ2-6|18|-|-
CAISETGHLSSGANVLTF
TGTGCCATCAGTGAAACGGGACATTTGAGCTCTGGGGCCAACGTCCTGACTTTC
>TRBV18|TRBJ1-6|14|TRBD1|-
CASSPGTGKSPLHF
TGTGCCAGCTCACCCGGGACAGGGAAATCACCCCTCCACTTT
>TRBV28|TRBJ1-2|14|-|-
CASSLWGQAYGYTF
TGTGCCAGCAGTTTATGGGGTCAGGCCTATGGCTACACCTTC
>TRBV27|TRBJ1-2|13|TRBD1|few
CASSTSGGYGYTF
TGTGCCAGCAGTACGTCAGGGGGCTATGGCTACACCTTC
>TRBV5-6|TRBJ2-2|16|-|-
CASSLPNRVLGGELFF
TGTGCCAGCAGCTTGCCCAACAGGGTTCTTGGCGGGGAGCTGTTTTTT
>TRBV2|TRBJ2-2|16|-|-
CASSAEGVVGTGELFF
TGTGCCAGCAGCGCTGAAGGGGTGGTTGGGACCGGGGAGCTGTTTTTT
>TRBV5-1|TRBJ2-2|14|-|-
CASRLWGETGELFF
TGCGCCAGCCGGTTGTGGGGGGAAACCGGGGAGCTGTTTTTT
>TRBV5-1|TRBJ1-5|16|TRBD1|-
CASSFGTGNSNQPQHF
TGCGCCAGCAGCTTTGGGACAGGGAATAGCAATCAGCCCCAGCATTTT
>TRBV3-1/TRBV3-2|TRBJ1-2|13|TRBD1|-
CASSQWDRDGYTF
TGTGCCAGCAGCCAATGGGACAGGGATGGCTACACCTTC
>TRBV3-1/TRBV3-2|TRBJ1-6|15|TRBD1|-
CASSQAGTGASPLHF
TGTGCCAGCAGCCAAGCCGGGACAGGGGCATCACCCCTCCACTTT
>TRBV2|TRBJ1-5|14|TRBD1|-
CASRTGLSNQPQHF
TGTGCCAGCAGGACAGGGTTAAGCAATCAGCCCCAGCATTTT
>TRBV7-2|TRBJ1-6|11|-|-
CASSGNSPLHF
TGTGCCAGCAGTGGCAATTCACCCCTCCACTTT
>TRBV28|TRBJ2-7|16|-|-
CASSQGASGAGEEQYF
TGTGCCAGCAGTCAAGGGGCCAGTGGGGCAGGGGAGGAGCAGTACTTC